The present T cell receptor (beta chain) was sequenced within a study of blood T cell repertoires in COVID-19 (dated by TCRdb to the early 2020s). About the full investigation: The collaborator samples originated in the United States, Italy and Spain and spanned the acute and convalescent phases of COVID-19. The samples were drawn from two sources: the first 160 participants of the ongoing ImmuneRACE study, and 1,000 to 1,500 subjects contributed by 6 global collaborators. A de-identified subject ID, COVID-19 status, age in years and sex were almost always included in the sample metadata. The prospective study material was composed of cDNA or gDNA derived from T cells, B-cell-depleted T cells, or PBMCs. A freely available public database, intended as a resource for researchers studying the immune response to SARS-CoV-2, is where the repertoires were released. Subjects who had been exposed to COVID-19, were actively infected with it, or had recovered from it provided the deeply sampled blood TCRbeta repertoires that made up the dataset. HLA class I and class II types, where available, came from metadata supplied by the sample provider rather than from assay-based typing.

On this clone: Its antigen is unknown. Within one base of it there is no much larger clone, and no base qualities were kept.

Summary of the overall study and its limitations: The amount of clinical and demographic metadata varied by source and participant and was provided uncurated.

Another Seattle source contributed samples from volunteer blood donors who had recovered from COVID-19. Each collaborating institution followed its own protocols to collect whole blood in K2EDTA tubes. For TCRbeta analysis, collaborators shipped samples in one of three forms: frozen whole blood, isolated PBMCs, or DNA extracted from either of those sample types. The immunoSEQ Assay, a bias-controlled multiplex PCR, was used to amplify TCRbeta CDR3 regions from genomic DNA. From the authors' description of their analysis: Within the assay, amplification of reference gene primers was used to estimate how many nucleated cells each sample contained. To quantify the absolute abundance of each unique TCRbeta CDR3 rearrangement, sequence reads were collapsed and filtered. For each sample, productive Simpson clonality was calculated by taking the square root of Simpson's diversity index across productive rearrangements. Sourced from immuneACCESS, this table was stored by TCRdb with only in-frame sequences that have V and J called. A share of the clones is absent; for the studies checked, an unresolved V gene accounts for under half, and the remainder has no known explanation. V and J calls plus clone size are reproduced from that table; the DNA served to infer D and trimming. Present in this sample are approximately 260,000 clones, around nine tenths of which were seen just once. The top ten clones comprise around 2% of the sample.

This TCR was recovered from a woman in her thirties or forties who had recovered from COVID-19. The sample taken for sequencing was peripheral blood.

The DNA sequence is as follows: TGCGCCAGCAGCCCGGGACTAGCGGGGGAGACTTACGAGCAGTACTTC. Translation gives CASSPGLAGETYEQYF. The chain is encoded by TRBV4-3 joined to TRBJ2-7; 14 nucleotides in the junction match TRBD2. CDR1 and CDR2 (LGHNA, YSLEER) derive from the germline V gene. There are 16 amino acids in the CDR3, from cysteine to phenylalanine inclusive. Only CDR3 DNA is held: 48 bases, read in frame from base 1. Trimmed from V: 4 bases; trimmed from J: 4 bases; junction bases lacking a gene match: 6.